This paragraph reports one T cell receptor (beta chain). These data are taken from a study of cytomegalovirus exposure and HLA in healthy donors. Germline V CDR1 and CDR2: PRHDT, FYEKMQ (reference sequence). This CDR3 is 15 amino acids long. V lost 6 bases to trimming and J lost 2 bases; unmatched junction nucleotides: 8. Method: immunoSEQ multiplex PCR; TCRdb's copy keeps in-frame clones and lacks some. The repertoire holds 150,000 or so clones, with 70% to 90% as singletons. This receptor was taken from a woman under 40 in good health and CMV-seropositive. Sequenced material: PBMCs. The chain recombines TRBV13 with TRBJ2-3; 7 bases agree with TRBD2. The CDR3 DNA sequence: TGTGCCAGCAGAGGCCTAGCGGCCCACACAGATACGCAGTATTTT. The encoded protein is CASRGLAAHTDTQYF.